These 28 T cell receptor beta chains originate from one sample sequenced in a study of type 1 and type 2 diabetes patients. The PCR template was genomic DNA. A primer set of 30 forward and 13 reverse primers amplified the CDR3. TCRdb reprocessed the multiplex PCR reads with MiXCR, giving one entry per CDR3 protein. This repertoire shows 250,000 or so distinct CDR3 sequences, around 50% found once; its top ten account for roughly 13%. The material sequenced was peripheral blood mononuclear cells (PBMCs). These receptor sequences come from a man younger than 30 with type 2 diabetes.

Only a few counts were recorded for this clonotype. J is TRBJ2-7 and V is TRBV10-1, with D possibly being TRBD1 (6 bases). Trimming cost V 2 bases and J 9 bases, with 17 bases left between them. The germline gives CDR1 WNHNN, CDR2 SYGVQD (reference sequence). The CDR3 totals 14 residues. CDR3 residues: CASSERQGGPPQYF. The CDR3 bases are TGCGCCAGCAGTGAGCGGCAAGGGGGACCCCCGCAGTACTTC.

This chain connects TRBV7-2 to TRBJ2-1, with TRBD2 matching 9 bases. Germline CDR1 reads SGHTA; CDR2 reads FQGNSA. The CDR3 length is 16 residues. Trimming cost V 5 bases and J 7 bases; bases outside gene matches: 12. CDR3 in amino acids: CASSPISAGGRNEQFF. The CDR3, as DNA: TGTGCCAGCAGCCCTATCTCCGCGGGGGGGCGTAATGAGCAGTTCTTC.

This clonotype was observed a few times. This sequence joins TRBV28 and TRBJ2-7; the D gene is possibly TRBD2 (5 bases). The germline V gene encodes CDR1 MDHEN and CDR2 SYDVKM. V lost 3 bases and J lost 4, with 13 bases in between. The CDR3 spans 14 residues. CDR3 DNA sequence: TGTGCCAGCAGTTTGGGTGGAGGCGGGTACGAGCAGTACTTC. The encoded protein is CASSLGGGGYEQYF.

The V gene is TRBV20-1, the J gene TRBJ2-7; D is unresolved. V shed 1 base and J shed 5 bases, with 9 bases lying between them. The CDR3 has 12 amino acids. CDR1 DFQATT and CDR2 SNEGSKA come from the germline V gene (reference sequence). CDR3 loop: CSARGGTHEQYF. The DNA of the CDR3 is TGCAGTGCTAGAGGGGGTACGCACGAGCAGTACTTC.

This clonotype was seen a few times. This sequence joins TRBV5-1 and TRBJ2-7; 7 bases are a match to TRBD1. Germline CDR1 reads SGHRS; CDR2 reads YFSETQ. This CDR3 spans 15 amino acids. The junction had 3 bases not matched to a gene; V was cut back by 0 bases and J by 0 bases. The CDR3 region is CASSLDGTASYEQYF. DNA for the CDR3: TGCGCCAGCAGCTTGGACGGGACAGCCTCCTACGAGCAGTACTTC. The variable domain in full, completed from reference TRBV5-1 and TRBJ2-7, reads KAGVTQTPRYLIKTRGQQVTLSCSPISGHRSVSWYQQTPGQGLQFLFEYFSETQRNKGNFPGRFSGRQFSNSRSEMNVSTLELGDSALYLCASSLDGTASYEQYFGPGTRLTVT.

This clonotype was seen more than once but under ten times. The chain is built from TRBV15 and TRBJ1-3; D gene uncertain. This CDR3 has 15 amino acids. Trimming removed 5 bases from V and 1 base from J, with 12 bases in between. Germline lookup yields CDR1 LNHNV and CDR2 YYDKDF (reference sequence). For the CDR3, the DNA is TGTGCCACCAGCCTAGGTCGGCAGTCTGGAAACACCATATATTTT. Translation: CATSLGRQSGNTIYF. Combining the CDR3 with reference TRBV15 and TRBJ1-3 gives the whole variable domain DAMVIQNPRYQVTQFGKPVTLSCSQTLNHNVMYWYQQKSSQAPKLLFHYYDKDFNNEADTPDNFQSRRPNTSFCFLDIRSPGLGDTAMYLCATSLGRQSGNTIYFGEGSWLTVV.

The rearrangement joins TRBV20-1 to TRBJ1-1; D is uncertain. Germline V gene data show CDR1 as DFQATT and CDR2 as SNEGSKA (reference sequence). V was trimmed by 2 bases and J by 11 bases, leaving 18 bases between them. The CDR3 spans 13 residues. The CDR3 region has the DNA TGCAGTGCTAGATCCCCGGGCCAAGGGAAGGCTTTCTTT. It yields the protein CSARSPGQGKAFF.

This clonotype occurred a few times. CDR3: CASSSALGYTF. For the CDR3, the DNA is TGTGCCAGTAGTTCAGCCCTGGGCTACACCTTC. V is TRBV19 and J is TRBJ1-2; D remains ambiguous. Germline-derived CDR1 and CDR2 are LNHDA and SQIVND (reference sequence). This CDR3 contains 11 residues. V lost 5 bases and J 8 bases, leaving 9 bases between the germline ends.

The genes are TRBV12-3 or TRBV12-4 and TRBJ1-4; 7 bases match TRBD1. J was trimmed by 8 bases and V by 6 bases; bases with no gene match: 9. The CDR3 is 14 amino acids. The CDR3 nucleotides are TGTGCCAGCAGCCCGACAGGGATGGGCGAAAAACTGTTTTTT. Translating gives CASSPTGMGEKLFF.

The CDR3 DNA reads as TGTGCCAGCAGAGGAGGGGACCTAGCGGGAGTCACCGGGGAGCTGTTTTTT. This translates into CASRGGDLAGVTGELFF. This chain joins TRBV9 and TRBJ2-2; TRBD2 matches at 10 bases. The CDR3 has 17 amino acids. V shed 5 bases and J 4 bases; nucleotides not matched to a gene: 11. Germline lookup yields CDR1 SGDLS and CDR2 YYNGEE.

This clonotype was seen a handful of times. In DNA, the CDR3 is TGTGCCACCAGCAGAGATCAGGTCTCGTACTCACCCCTCCACTTT. Protein: CATSRDQVSYSPLHF. The V call is TRBV15, the J call TRBJ1-6; D remains unclear. Trimming stripped 0 bases from V and 10 bases from J, with 13 bases between. CDR1 and CDR2 (germline): LNHNV, YYDKDF (reference sequence). CDR3 size: 15 residues.

The V gene is TRBV7-6, the J gene TRBJ2-7, with 9 bases fitting TRBD2. This CDR3 region has 16 residues. Germline assignment: CDR1 SGHVS and CDR2 FNYEAQ. The ends lost 5 bases at V and 6 bases at J; junction bases unmatched: 14. Here the CDR3 DNA reads TGTGCCAGCAGCCAAGGTGTAGCGGGGGAAGGGAGCGAGCAGTACTTC. It translates to CASSQGVAGEGSEQYF.

This chain uses TRBV20-1 with TRBJ1-1; 10 bases are shared with TRBD2. The J call may be in error: the DNA end matches TRBJ2-2 better. The CDR3 totals 16 residues. Germline V gene data show CDR1 as DFQATT and CDR2 as SNEGSKA (reference sequence). CDR3 in amino acids: CSATVAGGPRGGELFF. The CDR3 DNA reads as TGCAGTGCCACCGTAGCGGGGGGACCCCGTGGCGGGGAGCTGTTTTTT.

This sequence joins TRBV5-1 and TRBJ2-7, with 8 bases aligning to TRBD2. V lost 4 bases to trimming and J lost 3 bases; unmatched junction nucleotides: 9. The CDR3 extends over 15 amino acids. The germline V gene has CDR1 SGHRS and CDR2 YFSETQ. The CDR3 DNA follows: TGCGCCAGCAGCCAAGCCGGGACTAGATTCTACGAGCAGTACTTC. Protein sequence: CASSQAGTRFYEQYF. Combining the CDR3 with reference TRBV5-1 and TRBJ2-7 gives the whole variable domain KAGVTQTPRYLIKTRGQQVTLSCSPISGHRSVSWYQQTPGQGLQFLFEYFSETQRNKGNFPGRFSGRQFSNSRSEMNVSTLELGDSALYLCASSQAGTRFYEQYFGPGTRLTVT.

The chain has TRBV25-1 and TRBJ1-2, with D possibly being TRBD1 (5 bases). The CDR3 consists of 15 residues. V shed 6 bases and J shed 1 base, with 15 bases lying between them. Per the germline V gene, CDR1 is MGHDK and CDR2 is SYGVNS. The CDR3, as DNA: TGTGCCAGCAGCGTAGGGCAGGGTTTTAACTATGGCTACACCTTC. It is translated as CASSVGQGFNYGYTF.

The rearrangement joins TRBV30 to TRBJ2-2; 11 nucleotides agree with TRBD2. V lost 0 bases and J lost 9; bases outside the gene matches: 12. This CDR3 spans 17 amino acids. CDR1 and CDR2 from the germline V gene are GTSNPN and SVGIG (reference sequence). The CDR3 nucleotides are TGTGCCTGGAGTGTACGCCTCACTAGCGGGAGTTGGCGGGAGCTGTTTTTT. Its protein is CAWSVRLTSGSWRELFF.

The CDR3 spells CASSEPIEDRVSAQLFF. The CDR3 bases are TGCGCCAGCAGTGAGCCAATAGAGGACAGGGTGAGTGCTCAACTGTTTTTT. The V and J genes are TRBV10-1 and TRBJ1-4; 8 positions match TRBD1. V lost 2 bases to trimming and J lost 12 bases; unmatched junction nucleotides: 17. The CDR3 length is 17 residues. From germline, CDR1 is WNHNN and CDR2 SYGVQD (reference sequence).

V gene TRBV7-3 combines with J gene TRBJ1-5; D is uncertain. The CDR3 contains 13 residues. The germline V gene has CDR1 SGHTA and CDR2 FQGTGA. Trimming removed 5 bases at V and 4 bases at J, with 9 bases between. The CDR3 loop is CASSPDGNQPQHF. In nucleotides, the CDR3 is TGTGCCAGCAGCCCCGACGGGAATCAGCCCCAGCATTTT.

This chain uses TRBV2 with TRBJ1-1; the D gene is possibly TRBD1 (5 bases). V was cut by 8 bases and J by 0 bases, with 13 bases left in between. Germline lookup yields CDR1 SNHLY and CDR2 FYNNEI. This CDR3 is built from 14 residues. Written as DNA, the CDR3 is TGTGCCAGCGGGGCGGTTAGCATGAACACTGAAGCTTTCTTT. This codes for CASGAVSMNTEAFF.

V is TRBV2 and J is TRBJ2-6; D remains unclear. Germline CDR1 and CDR2: SNHLY and FYNNEI. There are 16 residues in the CDR3. With 2 bases removed from V and 1 base from J, the gap between germline ends came to 9 bases. This CDR3 reads CASSELRLSGANVLTF. CDR3 DNA: TGTGCCAGCAGTGAACTGCGGCTTTCTGGGGCCAACGTCCTGACTTTC.

This clonotype has only one observation. The genes are TRBV5-1 and TRBJ2-2; D uncertain. CDR3 length: 14 amino acids. Trimming left V 0 bases short and J 6 bases short, with 9 bases between. In germline, CDR1 is SGHRS, CDR2 YFSETQ. CDR3 region: CASSLGMSPGELFF. The CDR3 bases are TGCGCCAGCAGCTTGGGGATGTCGCCCGGGGAGCTGTTTTTT.

This chain connects TRBV19 to TRBJ1-1; no clear D gene. V lost 3 bases and J lost 4, with 21 bases in between. The CDR3 totals 17 residues. Germline CDR1 LNHDA, CDR2 SQIVND (reference sequence). CDR3 in amino acids: CASSIPWADEPRTEAFF. The CDR3 DNA is TGTGCCAGTAGTATCCCTTGGGCAGACGAACCCCGCACTGAAGCTTTCTTT.

About this clonotype: One end of the junction varies from germline; a read error may be responsible. This rearrangement joins TRBV6-2 or TRBV6-3 to TRBJ2-7; D unclear. CDR1 and CDR2 from the germline V gene are MNHEY and SVGEGT. The CDR3 is 13 amino acids. The DNA of the CDR3 is TGTGCCAGCAGTTTTCGAGGATCCTGCGAGCAGTACTTC. Encoded protein: CASSFRGSCEQYF.

The chain employs TRBV7-2 and TRBJ2-6; D call uncertain. V was pared by 4 bases and J by 5 bases, with 15 bases between. Germline V gene lookup returns CDR1 SGHTA and CDR2 FQGNSA. The CDR3 consists of 16 residues. CDR3 loop: CASSSTVSVRANVLTF. The CDR3, as DNA: TGTGCCAGCAGCTCCACCGTTTCTGTGAGGGCCAACGTCCTGACTTTC.

The chain combines TRBV20-1 with TRBJ1-6, with a possible D match to TRBD1 (6 bases). The germline V gene has CDR1 DFQATT and CDR2 SNEGSKA (reference sequence). This CDR3 region has 14 residues. V dropped 3 bases and J dropped 9 bases, with 15 bases sitting between them. This CDR3 is CSARGGGEGSPLHF. The CDR3 nucleotides read TGCAGTGCTAGGGGGGGCGGAGAGGGTTCACCCCTCCACTTT.

J is TRBJ2-1 and V is TRBV30, with 8 bases matching TRBD2. The V and J ends lost 1 base and 7 bases, in that order; junction bases with no gene match: 6. From germline, CDR1 is GTSNPN and CDR2 SVGIG (reference sequence). The CDR3 loop spans 14 amino acids. CDR3 in amino acids: CAWSGGTSLNEQFF. The CDR3 DNA reads as TGTGCCTGGAGTGGCGGGACTAGTTTGAATGAGCAGTTCTTC.

The rearrangement joins TRBV4-2 to TRBJ1-6; D perhaps matches TRBD1 (5 bases). The CDR3 totals 16 residues. Per the germline V gene, CDR1 is LGHNA and CDR2 is YNFKEQ. V gave up 4 bases and J gave up 7 bases, with 17 bases separating them. CDR3 coding DNA: TGTGCCAGCAGCCTCGAAAAGGGGCGGGAGAATTCACCCCTCCACTTT. Its protein is CASSLEKGRENSPLHF.

The chain uses TRBV19 and TRBJ2-2; 7 nucleotides align to TRBD2. There are 13 residues in the CDR3. J lost 5 bases, V lost 9 bases, and 6 bases had no gene match. The V gene's germline CDR1 is LNHDA and CDR2 SQIVND (reference sequence). DNA of the CDR3: TGTGCCAGCCAGGGAGGGCTTACCGGGGAGCTGTTTTTT. This encodes CASQGGLTGELFF.